These 30 T cell receptor beta chains originate from one sample sequenced in a study of shared clonotypes between healthy human individuals. The repertoire was sequenced with immunoSEQ multiplex PCR; TCRdb's copy has only in-frame clones and lacks some. The sample lists about 1.1 million clones, approximately 75% occurring once. The sample taken for sequencing was memory CD4+ T cells from PBMCs. Subset noted: CD45RA-negative fraction. The receptors stem from a man younger than 35 in good health. Some clones in this sample may be carry-over from other donors' samples.

J is TRBJ1-3 and V is TRBV2; 8 positions agree with TRBD1. CDR1 is SNHLY and CDR2 is FYNNEI in the germline V gene. The CDR3 contains 14 residues. V was clipped by 6 bases and J by 4 bases; unmatched bases: 5. CDR3 region: CASSRTGPGNTIYF. In DNA form, the CDR3 reads TGTGCCAGCAGCAGGACAGGGCCAGGAAACACCATATATTTT.

This clone was seen only a few times. The V and J genes are TRBV29-1 and TRBJ1-1; a possible D gene is TRBD1 (6 bases). Germline V CDR1 and CDR2: SQVTM, ANQGSEA. CDR3 length equals 12 residues. The V gene lost 5 bases and the J gene lost 4 bases, with 11 bases spanning the gap. The CDR3, as DNA: TGCAGCGTTCACAGGGAGGGCACTGAAGCTTTCTTT. Protein product: CSVHREGTEAFF.

The J gene is TRBJ2-7, the V gene TRBV6-5; perhaps TRBD2 as D (6 bases). V dropped 7 bases and J dropped 1 base, with 11 bases sitting between them. The CDR3 is made up of 13 amino acids. Germline assignment: CDR1 MNHEY and CDR2 SVGAGI. CDR3 sequence (DNA): TGTGCCAGCATGATCGGGGGTTCCTACGAGCAGTACTTC. This sequence encodes CASMIGGSYEQYF.

This clone was counted only a few times. This chain connects TRBV6-6 to TRBJ1-1; no clear D gene. Germline V lookup: CDR1 MNHNY, CDR2 SVGAGI (reference sequence). Trimming removed 8 bases from V and 1 base from J, with 17 bases in between. The CDR3 covers 15 residues. CDR3 nucleotide sequence: TGTGCCAGCTGCGTTACCCGTTCAGCGAACACTGAAGCTTTCTTT. Protein sequence: CASCVTRSANTEAFF.

CDR3 nucleotides: TGTGCCAGTAGTAACTGGAACTCTGGGGCCAACGTCCTGACTTTC. Protein: CASSNWNSGANVLTF. This chain connects TRBV19 to TRBJ2-6; D unresolved. Between the trimmed V and J ends, which lost 4 bases and 0 bases, there was a span of 7 bases. CDR3 length: 15 amino acids. Germline values: CDR1 LNHDA, CDR2 SQIVND (reference sequence).

The chain employs TRBV27 and TRBJ1-1; no clear D gene. CDR1 is MNHEY, CDR2 SMNVEV, per germline (reference sequence). CDR3 length: 15 residues. The germline V and J ends were trimmed by 5 bases and 6 bases, with 19 bases remaining between them. This chain's CDR3 is CASSLKARSDAEAFF. In DNA form, the CDR3 reads TGTGCCAGCAGTCTTAAGGCCCGTTCGGACGCTGAAGCTTTCTTT.

The chain links TRBV19 to TRBJ2-6; perhaps TRBD1 as D (5 bases). The CDR3 is 15 residues long. The V end lost 6 bases, the J end lost 0 bases, and 9 bases lay between the germline ends. The V gene's germline CDR1 is LNHDA and CDR2 SQIVND (reference sequence). Here the CDR3 reads CASSSTGSGANVLTF. Here the CDR3 DNA reads TGTGCCAGTAGCTCAACAGGCTCTGGGGCCAACGTCCTGACTTTC.

The chain has TRBV5-4 and TRBJ1-2; weak D call: TRBD1 (6 bases). CDR1 and CDR2 from the germline V gene are SGHNT and YYREEE (reference sequence). The V and J ends lost 4 bases and 8 bases respectively, with 12 bases between them. The CDR3 runs 12 residues. The CDR3 DNA is TGTGCCAGCAGCAAGGGGGTGGTGGGCTACACCTTC. This gives the protein CASSKGVVGYTF.

The chain links TRBV5-6 to TRBJ1-3; D might be TRBD1 (5 bases). Trimming removed 5 bases from V and 2 bases from J, with 11 bases in between. Germline loops: CDR1 SGHDT, CDR2 YYEEEE. The CDR3 is made up of 14 amino acids. This CDR3 is CASSPKGPGNTIYF. CDR3 in DNA: TGTGCCAGCAGTCCGAAGGGACCTGGAAACACCATATATTTT.

J is TRBJ2-1 and V is TRBV28; 13 bases line up with TRBD2. The trim removed 8 bases at V and 6 bases at J, leaving 7 bases unmatched. Germline CDR1 and CDR2: MDHEN and SYDVKM. The length of the CDR3 is 15 residues. CDR3 bases: TGTGCCAGCGGGCTTACTAGCGGGAGGGCCAATGAGCAGTTCTTC. Translation: CASGLTSGRANEQFF.

The genes are TRBV30 and TRBJ2-7; 11 bases map to TRBD1. This CDR3 has 14 amino acids. CDR1 and CDR2 from the germline V gene are GTSNPN and SVGIG (reference sequence). Losses at the gene ends were 4 bases for V and 4 bases for J; bases not matched to a gene: 6. The CDR3 loop is CAWTSGDRGYEQYF. CDR3 sequence (DNA): TGTGCCTGGACTTCCGGGGACAGGGGGTACGAGCAGTACTTC.

This clone was observed a handful of times. The chain combines TRBV28 with TRBJ2-7; D possibly corresponds to TRBD2 (5 bases). This CDR3 region has 14 residues. The germline V gene has CDR1 MDHEN and CDR2 SYDVKM. Deletions cut 7 bases from V and 0 bases from J, with 13 bases between. The chain's CDR3 is CASILRGSSYEQYF. CDR3 in DNA: TGTGCCAGCATCCTCCGTGGGAGCTCCTACGAGCAGTACTTC.

V is TRBV25-1 and J is TRBJ1-2; D remains ambiguous. In germline, CDR1 is MGHDK, CDR2 SYGVNS. Trimming took off 3 bases at V and 7 bases at J, with 12 bases between the two ends. The CDR3 contains 13 residues. In DNA form, the CDR3 reads TGTGCCAGCAGTGAGCCGGGGAGGGCTGGCTACACCTTC. Protein sequence: CASSEPGRAGYTF.

This clone has only one observation. The chain combines TRBV6-5 with TRBJ2-1, with TRBD2 matching over 11 bases. The CDR3 is made up of 15 amino acids. V dropped 6 bases and J dropped 1; count of bases not matched to a gene: 2. CDR1 is MNHEY, CDR2 SVGAGI, per germline. The CDR3 sequence is CASRGLAGSYNEQFF. CDR3 DNA sequence: TGTGCCAGCAGAGGACTAGCGGGTTCCTACAATGAGCAGTTCTTC.

This rearrangement joins TRBV5-4 to TRBJ2-3, with a tentative D call TRBD1 (6 bases). CDR1 is SGHNT and CDR2 is YYREEE in the germline V gene (reference sequence). The V end lost 4 bases, the J end lost 3 bases, and 15 bases lay between the germline ends. This CDR3 has 15 amino acids. This CDR3 is CASSLDRGVTDTQYF. For the CDR3, the DNA is TGTGCCAGCAGCCTGGACAGAGGGGTTACAGATACGCAGTATTTT. The full variable domain, completed using reference TRBV5-4 and TRBJ2-3, is ETGVTQSPTHLIKTRGQQVTLRCSSQSGHNTVSWYQQALGQGPQFIFQYYREEENGRGNFPPRFSGLQFPNYSSELNVNALELDDSALYLCASSLDRGVTDTQYFGPGTRLTVL.

Concerning this clone: The sample holds other DNA sequences that translate to the same CDR3. The V call is TRBV18, the J call TRBJ1-5; D might be TRBD1 (5 bases). Germline CDR1 reads KGHSH; CDR2 reads LQKENI. The CDR3 is 16 amino acids. Trimming pared 1 base from V and 2 bases from J, leaving 12 bases between. The chain's CDR3 is CASSPLGGGGNQPQHF. For the CDR3, the DNA is TGTGCCAGCTCACCACTGGGGGGGGGTGGCAATCAGCCCCAGCATTTT. Looking up the rest from reference TRBV18 and TRBJ1-5 gives the full variable domain: NAGVMQNPRHLVRRRGQEARLRCSPMKGHSHVYWYRQLPEEGLKFMVYLQKENIIDESGMPKERFSAEFPKEGPSILRIQQVVRGDSAAYFCASSPLGGGGNQPQHFGDGTRLSIL.

This clone has just a few counts. Within the sample, other DNA sequences also encode this same CDR3. CDR3 amino acids: CASSPGGSSYEQYF. CDR3 DNA sequence: TGTGCCAGCAGTCCCGGGGGGAGCTCCTACGAGCAGTACTTC. The rearrangement joins TRBV28 to TRBJ2-7; TRBD2 agrees at 7 bases. The CDR3 loop spans 14 amino acids. Trimming at V came to 5 bases and at J to 0 bases, leaving 4 bases not matched to a gene. Per the germline V gene, CDR1 is MDHEN and CDR2 is SYDVKM.

V is TRBV6-1 and J is TRBJ2-7; 8 bases align to TRBD1. The CDR3 is 12 amino acids. V was pared by 7 bases and J by 13 bases, with 12 bases of the junction left unmatched. The germline CDR1 and CDR2 sequences are MNHNS and SASEGT. CDR3 sequence: CASNSEGRGHYF. The CDR3 DNA reads TGTGCCAGCAATTCAGAGGGCAGGGGGCATTACTTC.

Only a few counts were recorded for this clone. This chain links TRBV11-2 with TRBJ1-1, with D possibly matching TRBD1 (5 bases). Trimming took off 7 bases at V and 3 bases at J, with 15 bases between the two ends. The germline V gene encodes CDR1 SGHAT and CDR2 FQNNGV. This CDR3 has 14 amino acids. DNA for the CDR3: TGTGCCAGCAAATGGGGCAGGGCTGACACTGAAGCTTTCTTT. It specifies CASKWGRADTEAFF.

V gene TRBV7-9 combines with J gene TRBJ1-2, with a weak D call TRBD1 (5 bases). Trimming removed 1 base at V and 0 bases at J, with 6 bases between. From germline, CDR1 is SEHNR and CDR2 FQNEAQ (reference sequence). This CDR3 is 14 amino acids long. The CDR3 coding sequence is TGTGCCAGCAGCTTAGGACAGTCTAACTATGGCTACACCTTC. It translates to CASSLGQSNYGYTF.

The chain has TRBV9 and TRBJ2-2, with 12 bases matching TRBD1. Trimming removed 0 bases from V and 7 bases from J; junction bases left unmatched: 10. Germline assignment: CDR1 SGDLS and CDR2 YYNGEE. The CDR3 sequence is 18 residues long. The CDR3: CASSVARDRGRGGGELFF. DNA of the CDR3: TGTGCCAGCAGCGTAGCCCGGGACAGGGGGCGCGGTGGCGGGGAGCTGTTTTTT.

The chain uses TRBV7-9 and TRBJ2-5; 7 nucleotides line up with TRBD1. Per germline, CDR1 SEHNR and CDR2 FQNEAQ (reference sequence). This CDR3 comprises 14 residues. Trimming removed 10 bases from V and 4 bases from J; junction bases left unmatched: 12. In DNA form, the CDR3 reads TGTGCCACCTCCCTGTGGACAGGCGTAGAGACCCAGTACTTC. Protein product: CATSLWTGVETQYF.

This chain links TRBV28 with TRBJ2-2; 7 bases are shared with TRBD2. Per germline, CDR1 MDHEN and CDR2 SYDVKM. The CDR3 sequence is 19 residues long. After removal of 5 bases from V and 0 bases from J, the junction contained 15 bases not matched to a gene. CDR3 in DNA: TGTGCCAGCAGTCCCACCCCGGGTGGGGGGGACGCGAACACCGGGGAGCTGTTTTTT. This sequence encodes CASSPTPGGGDANTGELFF.

The chain recombines TRBV12-5 with TRBJ2-2, with TRBD1 as a possible D gene (5 bases). Between the trimmed V and J ends, which lost 2 bases and 5 bases, there was a span of 15 bases. The CDR3 spans 16 residues. Germline V gives CDR1 LGHNT, CDR2 FRNRAP. CDR3 region: CASGLILGQKTGELFF. CDR3 bases: TGTGCTAGTGGTTTGATACTGGGGCAGAAGACCGGGGAGCTGTTTTTT.

The chain employs TRBV11-3 and TRBJ1-1; D ambiguous. This CDR3 spans 13 amino acids. Trimming took 4 bases from V and 4 from J, leaving 10 bases between them. Germline V CDR1 and CDR2: SGHNT, YENEEA. The CDR3 nucleotides are TGTGCCAGCAGCTATATAAGGAGCACTGAAGCTTTCTTT. Its translation is CASSYIRSTEAFF.

This clone has just a few counts. The chain recombines TRBV30 with TRBJ1-1, with D perhaps matching TRBD1 (5 bases). Trimming took off 4 bases at V and 6 bases at J, with 24 bases between the two ends. Germline-derived CDR1 and CDR2 are GTSNPN and SVGIG (reference sequence). There are 16 residues in the CDR3. The CDR3 DNA sequence: TGTGCCTGGATTAAAGGGGTCGGGAAGTGGGGCGCTGAAGCTTTCTTT. Its protein is CAWIKGVGKWGAEAFF.

The count of this clone is one. The rearrangement links TRBV5-1 to TRBJ1-4, with 10 bases matching TRBD1. This CDR3 region has 15 residues. Germline loops: CDR1 SGHRS, CDR2 YFSETQ. With V trimmed by 0 bases and J by 8 bases, 4 bases remained unmatched. CDR3 loop: CASSLGGTGEEKLFF. The CDR3 DNA is TGCGCCAGCAGCTTGGGAGGGACAGGGGAGGAAAAACTGTTTTTT. Drawing the rest from reference TRBV5-1 and TRBJ1-4, the complete variable domain is KAGVTQTPRYLIKTRGQQVTLSCSPISGHRSVSWYQQTPGQGLQFLFEYFSETQRNKGNFPGRFSGRQFSNSRSEMNVSTLELGDSALYLCASSLGGTGEEKLFFGSGTQLSVL.

The V call is TRBV6-6, the J call TRBJ2-1; 13 nucleotides line up with TRBD2. The V gene's germline CDR1 is MNHNY and CDR2 SVGAGI (reference sequence). The CDR3 has 15 residues. V gave up 4 bases and J gave up 10 bases; unmatched junction bases: 7. CDR3 amino acids: CASSSRTSGSREQFF. CDR3 in DNA: TGTGCCAGCAGTTCGCGGACTAGCGGGAGTAGGGAGCAGTTCTTC.

The J gene is TRBJ1-6, the V gene TRBV2; no reliable D call. The ends were cut back, 1 base at V and 8 bases at J, with 6 bases in the middle. CDR3 length: 13 amino acids. Germline loops: CDR1 SNHLY, CDR2 FYNNEI. Here the CDR3 DNA reads TGTGCCAGCAGTGAAGGTCGAGATTCACCCCTCCACTTT. Protein: CASSEGRDSPLHF.

This clone was seen a few times. Other DNA sequences in this sample translate to the same CDR3. This sequence joins TRBV9 and TRBJ2-7; D may be TRBD1 (6 bases). Germline loops: CDR1 SGDLS, CDR2 YYNGEE. Trimming removed 0 bases at V and 1 base at J, with 8 bases between. This CDR3 spans 14 amino acids. CDR3 loop: CASSVEGHSYEQYF. CDR3 in DNA: TGTGCCAGCAGCGTAGAGGGACATTCCTACGAGCAGTACTTC. Full variable domain (remainder filled in from reference TRBV9 and TRBJ2-7): DSGVTQTPKHLITATGQRVTLRCSPRSGDLSVYWYQQSLDQGLQFLIQYYNGEERAKGNILERFSAQQFPDLHSELNLSSLELGDSALYFCASSVEGHSYEQYFGPGTRLTVT.